Each of the 17 T cell receptor beta chains below was sequenced from the same sample in a study of cytomegalovirus exposure and HLA in healthy donors. Primers for the PCR totalled 60 Vbeta and 13 Jbeta. Using immunoSEQ multiplex PCR, the repertoire was profiled, and TCRdb retains in-frame clones only, with some absent. The table has around 130,000 clones, 82% seen once; the top ten hold approximately 1.5%. Specimen: PBMCs. The receptor source for this set is a woman aged 18-29 years in good health and CMV-seronegative.

This sequence joins TRBV25-1 and TRBJ2-5; a weak D match, TRBD2 (6 bases). Germline-derived CDR1 and CDR2 are MGHDK and SYGVNS. Trimming took off 1 base at V and 5 bases at J, with 14 bases between the two ends. The CDR3 covers 15 residues. Here the CDR3 reads CASSESTGVGETQYF. The DNA of the CDR3 is TGTGCCAGCAGTGAATCGACGGGGGTAGGGGAGACCCAGTACTTC.

This rearrangement joins TRBV10-2 to TRBJ2-1; D not resolved. In germline, CDR1 is WSHSY, CDR2 SAAADI. The CDR3 is 15 residues long. The V and J ends lost 6 bases and 2 bases respectively, with 14 bases between them. The CDR3 region has the DNA TGCGCCAGCAGGGCTCGCGGCCTAACCTACAATGAGCAGTTCTTC. Encoded protein: CASRARGLTYNEQFF.

The table lists this clone with a few counts. The rearrangement uses TRBV2 and TRBJ1-2; a weak D match, TRBD1 (6 bases). Trimming removed 7 bases at V and 4 bases at J, with 19 bases between. Looked up from germline, CDR1 is SNHLY and CDR2 is FYNNEI. CDR3 size: 15 residues. The chain's CDR3 is CASTNRQVAAYGYTF. The CDR3 DNA reads TGTGCCAGCACCAATAGACAGGTAGCAGCCTATGGCTACACCTTC.

CDR3 in amino acids: CASSATDRNQPQHF. The CDR3 coding sequence is TGTGCCAGCAGTGCAACTGATAGAAATCAGCCCCAGCATTTT. This rearrangement joins TRBV27 to TRBJ1-5; D gene unclear. This CDR3 spans 14 amino acids. V gave up 5 bases and J gave up 4 bases, with 12 bases separating them. Germline lookup yields CDR1 MNHEY and CDR2 SMNVEV (reference sequence).

The chain links TRBV15 to TRBJ1-1; D is uncertain. V gave up 11 bases and J gave up 5 bases, with 24 bases separating them. The CDR3 length is 15 residues. Germline V CDR1 and CDR2: LNHNV, YYDKDF (reference sequence). In DNA, the CDR3 is TGTGCCTCTATGAGAGCAGACGGGAGTGGGACTGAAGCTTTCTTT. This encodes CASMRADGSGTEAFF. Variable domain in full (rest from reference TRBV15 and TRBJ1-1): DAMVIQNPRYQVTQFGKPVTLSCSQTLNHNVMYWYQQKSSQAPKLLFHYYDKDFNNEADTPDNFQSRRPNTSFCFLDIRSPGLGDTAMYLCASMRADGSGTEAFFGQGTRLTVV.

This clone occurred a few times. J is TRBJ1-5 and V is TRBV6-5, with 8 nucleotides matching TRBD1. Germline loops: CDR1 MNHEY, CDR2 SVGAGI. The V segment lost 8 bases and the J segment 7 bases; nucleotides outside the gene matches: 4. The CDR3 totals 12 residues. The CDR3 bases are TGTGCCAGCCGACAGGGGCGCCAGCCCCAGCATTTT. Translating it yields CASRQGRQPQHF.

The CDR3 loop reads CATSTHIGSTGDEQFF. The DNA for the CDR3 is TGTGCCACCAGCACGCACATTGGGTCGACAGGGGATGAGCAGTTCTTC. V gene TRBV15 combines with J gene TRBJ2-1, with 8 positions matching TRBD1. V lost 4 bases to trimming and J lost 8 bases; unmatched junction nucleotides: 13. CDR1 is LNHNV and CDR2 is YYDKDF in the germline V gene (reference sequence). This CDR3 contains 16 residues.

A note on this clone: A read error may produce the germline difference seen at one junction end. The chain uses TRBV27 and TRBJ2-4, with 7 positions matching TRBD1. Germline assignment: CDR1 MNHEY and CDR2 SMNVEV (reference sequence). The CDR3 totals 15 residues. CDR3 loop: CASRDRALAKNSQYF. DNA for the CDR3: TGTGCCAGCCGAGACAGGGCTTTAGCCAAAAACAGTCAGTACTTC.

V gene TRBV19 combines with J gene TRBJ2-3; 7 bases align to TRBD2. CDR1 is LNHDA and CDR2 is SQIVND in the germline V gene (reference sequence). The CDR3 length is 17 residues. Unmatched junction bases numbered 11, after V lost 3 bases and J lost 2 bases. CDR3 amino acids: CASSIRGGRGFTDTQYF. In DNA form, the CDR3 reads TGTGCCAGTAGTATCAGAGGAGGGCGGGGGTTCACAGATACGCAGTATTTT.

This sequence joins TRBV7-2 and TRBJ1-4; TRBD1 matches 7 bases. Germline assignment: CDR1 SGHTA and CDR2 FQGNSA. This CDR3 is 15 amino acids long. After removal of 2 bases from V and 8 bases from J, the junction contained 8 bases not matched to a gene. CDR3 sequence: CASSLTRDRREKLFF. CDR3 coding DNA: TGTGCCAGCAGCTTAACCCGGGACAGAAGGGAAAAACTGTTTTTT.

J is TRBJ1-4 and V is TRBV25-1; D might be TRBD1 (6 bases). V dropped 10 bases and J dropped 5 bases, with 17 bases sitting between them. This CDR3 region has 14 residues. CDR1 and CDR2 (germline): MGHDK, SYGVNS. The CDR3 sequence is CATANRAPNEKLFF. The CDR3 DNA reads as TGTGCCACAGCCAACAGGGCCCCGAATGAAAAACTGTTTTTT.

This clone was detected a few times. The chain employs TRBV6-5 and TRBJ2-2; no reliable D call. The CDR3 consists of 14 residues. V gave up 2 bases and J gave up 1 base, with 5 bases separating them. Germline CDR1 and CDR2: MNHEY and SVGAGI. CDR3 in amino acids: CASSYIGNTGELFF. CDR3 coding DNA: TGTGCCAGCAGTTACATCGGGAACACCGGGGAGCTGTTTTTT.

The chain combines TRBV5-1 with TRBJ1-4; D possibly corresponds to TRBD1 (5 bases). The CDR3 is 17 residues long. Looked up from germline, CDR1 is SGHRS and CDR2 is YFSETQ. Trimming removed 4 bases from V and 0 bases from J, with 16 bases in between. CDR3 amino acids: CASSPSGGWATNEKLFF. The CDR3 DNA reads TGCGCCAGCAGCCCCTCGGGGGGGTGGGCAACTAATGAAAAACTGTTTTTT.

The chain uses TRBV19 and TRBJ1-6; no definite D call. The length of the CDR3 is 16 residues. The germline V gene has CDR1 LNHDA and CDR2 SQIVND (reference sequence). The V end was cut by 7 bases, the J end by 0 bases, with 13 bases between. The DNA for the CDR3 is TGTGCCAGTAAAATGGAATGGAGCTCCTATAATTCACCCCTCCACTTT. This codes for CASKMEWSSYNSPLHF.

V usage is TRBV27 and J usage is TRBJ2-1; 7 bases align to TRBD2. Losses at the gene ends were 6 bases for V and 9 bases for J; bases not matched to a gene: 17. CDR1 is MNHEY, CDR2 SMNVEV, per germline (reference sequence). The CDR3 totals 16 residues. The CDR3, as DNA: TGTGCCAGCAGGAGGACTAGACGGGGCACTGACGCTGAGCAGTTCTTC. Encoded protein: CASRRTRRGTDAEQFF.

This sequence joins TRBV19 and TRBJ2-1; 8 nucleotides align to TRBD2. The V segment lost 4 bases and the J segment 0 bases; nucleotides outside the gene matches: 11. The CDR3 is 18 residues long. CDR1 and CDR2 from the germline V gene are LNHDA and SQIVND (reference sequence). The CDR3 region is CASSTGGGRWSSYNEQFF. CDR3 nucleotide sequence: TGTGCCAGTAGTACCGGGGGGGGCAGATGGAGCTCCTACAATGAGCAGTTCTTC.

The chain joins TRBV5-1 to TRBJ2-1, with D possibly matching TRBD2 (6 bases). The CDR3 covers 14 residues. CDR1 SGHRS and CDR2 YFSETQ come from the germline V gene. With 4 bases removed from V and 7 bases from J, the gap between germline ends came to 15 bases. This CDR3 is CASSRSGGENEQFF. In nucleotides, the CDR3 is TGCGCCAGCAGCCGTTCCGGCGGGGAGAATGAGCAGTTCTTC.